At least ten counts were recorded for the clone carrying this TCR beta chain. Germline V gene sequence: CDR1 SEHNR, CDR2 FQNEAQ (reference sequence). This CDR3 comprises 12 residues. Trimming stripped 1 base from V and 6 bases from J, with 6 bases between. The data were taken from a study of T and B cells in COVID-19 patients. Study as a whole: The recovered patients had mostly mild to moderate COVID-19 with outpatient management.

From blood, about 250-550 ng of genomic DNA served as TRB template. TRB rearrangements were amplified by multiplex PCR with BIOMED2 TRB-A/B primers. TCRdb redid the calling of the multiplex PCR reads with MiXCR, one entry per CDR3 protein. The sample lists 7,000 to 9,500 distinct CDR3 sequences, roughly a quarter occurring once. The V and J genes are TRBV7-9 and TRBJ1-2; D ambiguous. The clonotype comes from a human donor who had recovered from COVID-19. The source material was blood. CDR3 DNA: TGTGCCAGCAGCTTAGAAAGGAATGGCTACACCTTC. Residues: CASSLERNGYTF.